The 32 T cell receptor beta chains below all came from one sample that was sequenced in a study of shared clonotypes between healthy human individuals. Measured with immunoSEQ multiplex PCR; TCRdb has only the in-frame clones, and not every one. Among under 1,900,000 clones listed, 98% were seen once. The sample taken for sequencing was naive CD4+ T cells sorted from blood. Subset given: CD45RA+ positively selected. These receptor sequences come from a man between 25 and 39 years old in good health.

The chain couples TRBV6-6 to TRBJ1-5; 9 bases map to TRBD1. This CDR3 comprises 16 residues. V was clipped by 5 bases and J by 3 bases; unmatched bases: 8. Looked up from germline, CDR1 is MNHNY and CDR2 is SVGAGI (reference sequence). CDR3 nucleotides: TGTGCCAGCAGTCAGGGACAGGGAAGAACCAATCAGCCCCAGCATTTT. This gives the protein CASSQGQGRTNQPQHF.

The V gene is TRBV7-2, the J gene TRBJ2-7, with 15 nucleotides matching TRBD2. The CDR3 has 16 amino acids. The germline V gene has CDR1 SGHTA and CDR2 FQGNSA. The V and J ends lost 5 bases and 6 bases, in that order; junction bases with no gene match: 8. The CDR3 loop is CASSRTSGRDLSEQYF. CDR3 DNA: TGTGCCAGCAGCCGGACTAGCGGGAGGGATTTATCCGAGCAGTACTTC.

The V and J genes are TRBV5-5 and TRBJ2-1, with a tentative D call TRBD2 (6 bases). The V and J ends lost 2 bases and 0 bases respectively, with 15 bases between them. Germline V gene lookup returns CDR1 SGHKS and CDR2 YYEKEE (reference sequence). The CDR3 has 17 residues. The CDR3, as DNA: TGTGCCAGCAGCTTTGGGGCGGGACTCCTCTCCTACAATGAGCAGTTCTTC. It yields the protein CASSFGAGLLSYNEQFF. The full variable domain, rest sourced from reference TRBV5-5 and TRBJ2-1, is DAGVTQSPTHLIKTRGQQVTLRCSPISGHKSVSWYQQVLGQGPQFIFQYYEKEERGRGNFPDRFSARQFPNYSSELNVNALLLGDSALYLCASSFGAGLLSYNEQFFGPGTRLTVL.

This rearrangement joins TRBV28 to TRBJ1-1, with a possible D match to TRBD1 (6 bases). V was trimmed by 5 bases and J by 4 bases, leaving 14 bases between them. Germline V lookup: CDR1 MDHEN, CDR2 SYDVKM. CDR3 length: 14 residues. DNA of the CDR3: TGTGCCAGCAGTCCAACAGGGCAGGGCACTGAAGCTTTCTTT. Translation: CASSPTGQGTEAFF.

The chain employs TRBV28 and TRBJ1-4; D is ambiguous. The CDR3 runs 11 residues. V was pared by 5 bases and J by 13 bases, with 11 bases between. The germline CDR1 and CDR2 sequences are MDHEN and SYDVKM. The CDR3 reads CASSPSARLFF. The CDR3, as DNA: TGTGCCAGCAGTCCTTCTGCCAGACTGTTTTTT.

V gene TRBV6-1 combines with J gene TRBJ2-5, with D perhaps matching TRBD1 (6 bases). The CDR3 runs to 15 residues. The V gene lost 0 bases and the J gene lost 5 bases, with 13 bases spanning the gap. Germline V gives CDR1 MNHNS, CDR2 SASEGT. CDR3 sequence reads: CASSEATGWSETQYF. CDR3 nucleotide sequence: TGTGCCAGCAGTGAAGCGACAGGCTGGTCTGAGACCCAGTACTTC.

The rearrangement links TRBV5-1 to TRBJ1-1, with 8 positions matching TRBD1. V lost 4 bases and J lost 7; bases outside the gene matches: 12. The CDR3 extends over 15 amino acids. CDR1 is SGHRS, CDR2 YFSETQ, per germline. The CDR3 region is CASSLSQGGHSEAFF. DNA for the CDR3: TGCGCCAGCAGCCTGTCACAGGGGGGCCATAGTGAAGCTTTCTTT. Full variable domain (rest looked up from reference TRBV5-1 and TRBJ1-1): KAGVTQTPRYLIKTRGQQVTLSCSPISGHRSVSWYQQTPGQGLQFLFEYFSETQRNKGNFPGRFSGRQFSNSRSEMNVSTLELGDSALYLCASSLSQGGHSEAFFGQGTRLTVV.

This chain joins TRBV29-1 and TRBJ2-6; 10 bases align to TRBD1. CDR1 is SQVTM, CDR2 ANQGSEA, per germline. The length of the CDR3 is 17 residues. With 3 bases clipped from V and 1 base from J, the junction kept 6 bases outside the gene matches. The CDR3 nucleotides are TGCAGCGTTGATCCCGGACAGGGGGTATCTGGGGCCAACGTCCTGACTTTC. This translates into CSVDPGQGVSGANVLTF.

The chain is built from TRBV15 and TRBJ2-7; possible D gene TRBD1, 6 bases. Germline CDR1 and CDR2: LNHNV and YYDKDF (reference sequence). This CDR3 has 14 amino acids. Between the trimmed V and J ends, which lost 1 base and 2 bases, there was a span of 9 bases. CDR3: CATSRARQAYEQYF. The CDR3 DNA follows: TGTGCCACCAGCAGAGCCAGACAGGCCTACGAGCAGTACTTC.

This chain joins TRBV14 and TRBJ2-7; TRBD2 matches 11 bases. Trimming removed 3 bases from V and 0 bases from J; junction bases left unmatched: 4. This CDR3 contains 16 residues. Looked up from germline, CDR1 is SGHDN and CDR2 is FVKESK. The CDR3 sequence: CASSHGTSGLSYEQYF. The DNA of the CDR3 is TGTGCCAGCAGCCACGGGACTAGCGGCCTCTCCTACGAGCAGTACTTC.

The chain links TRBV14 to TRBJ2-1; TRBD2 agrees at 8 bases. The germline CDR1 and CDR2 sequences are SGHDN and FVKESK. Losses at the gene ends were 0 bases for V and 6 bases for J; bases not matched to a gene: 10. CDR3 length: 17 residues. The CDR3 is CASSQELGGRRANEQFF. As DNA, the CDR3 is TGTGCCAGCAGCCAAGAATTAGGCGGGAGGAGGGCCAATGAGCAGTTCTTC.

This chain joins TRBV9 and TRBJ1-1; D perhaps matches TRBD1 (5 bases). This CDR3 is 12 amino acids long. Germline CDR1 reads SGDLS; CDR2 reads YYNGEE. Trimming took off 6 bases at V and 4 bases at J, with 10 bases between the two ends. In DNA, the CDR3 is TGTGCCAGCAAAGGGGTCTCCACTGAAGCTTTCTTT. It specifies CASKGVSTEAFF. Variable domain in full (rest from reference TRBV9 and TRBJ1-1): DSGVTQTPKHLITATGQRVTLRCSPRSGDLSVYWYQQSLDQGLQFLIQYYNGEERAKGNILERFSAQQFPDLHSELNLSSLELGDSALYFCASKGVSTEAFFGQGTRLTVV.

The chain links TRBV6-5 to TRBJ1-2; 7 nucleotides align to TRBD1. Looked up from germline, CDR1 is MNHEY and CDR2 is SVGAGI. This CDR3 region has 14 residues. V shed 5 bases and J 8 bases; nucleotides not matched to a gene: 11. As DNA, the CDR3 is TGTGCCAGCAGTGTGGACAGGAAAGGTAGCGGCTACACCTTC. The encoded protein is CASSVDRKGSGYTF.

This clone was observed once. Other DNA sequences in the sample encode the same CDR3. CDR3 sequence (DNA): TGCGCCAGCAGCCCAGGGACAGGCGGCGGCTACACCTTC. The encoded protein is CASSPGTGGGYTF. The rearrangement uses TRBV5-1 and TRBJ1-2; 8 bases map to TRBD1. Germline V gene lookup returns CDR1 SGHRS and CDR2 YFSETQ. V lost 4 bases, J lost 8 bases, and 7 bases stayed unmatched. CDR3 length: 13 amino acids. Looking up the rest from reference TRBV5-1 and TRBJ1-2 gives the full variable domain: KAGVTQTPRYLIKTRGQQVTLSCSPISGHRSVSWYQQTPGQGLQFLFEYFSETQRNKGNFPGRFSGRQFSNSRSEMNVSTLELGDSALYLCASSPGTGGGYTFGSGTRLTVV.

The gene calls are TRBV6-1 and TRBJ1-2; possibly TRBD1 for D (5 bases). The CDR3 totals 14 residues. Trimming cost V 1 base and J 8 bases, with 14 bases left between them. CDR1 is MNHNS, CDR2 SASEGT, per germline. The CDR3 DNA reads as TGTGCCAGCAGTGAAGTCGGGGGTCGGGGAGGCTACACCTTC. Its protein is CASSEVGGRGGYTF.

The chain employs TRBV19 and TRBJ2-7; 9 nucleotides match TRBD1. CDR1 is LNHDA and CDR2 is SQIVND in the germline V gene (reference sequence). J gave up 6 bases and V 2 bases, and 5 bases lay outside the gene matches. This CDR3 contains 14 residues. CDR3 amino acids: CASSISGQGSEQYF. The CDR3 DNA reads TGTGCCAGTAGTATATCGGGACAGGGATCCGAGCAGTACTTC.

This clone was seen a single time. This sequence joins TRBV29-1 and TRBJ2-5; weak D call: TRBD1 (6 bases). The ends were cut back, 7 bases at V and 5 bases at J, with 14 bases in the middle. From germline, CDR1 is SQVTM and CDR2 ANQGSEA. The CDR3 is 12 amino acids. CDR3 protein: CSALGQLETQYF. The CDR3, as DNA: TGCAGCGCCCTAGGACAGCTCGAGACCCAGTACTTC.

The chain joins TRBV7-9 to TRBJ2-1; 9 bases are shared with TRBD1. V gave up 1 base and J gave up 9 bases; unmatched junction bases: 7. This CDR3 has 15 residues. From germline, CDR1 is SEHNR and CDR2 FQNEAQ (reference sequence). The CDR3 DNA reads as TGTGCCAGCAGCTTAGTTGGGACAGGGCAAGGTGAGCAGTTCTTC. It is translated as CASSLVGTGQGEQFF. The full variable domain, completed using reference TRBV7-9 and TRBJ2-1, is DTGVSQNPRHKITKRGQNVTFRCDPISEHNRLYWYRQTLGQGPEFLTYFQNEAQLEKSRLLSDRFSAERPKGSFSTLEIQRTEQGDSAMYLCASSLVGTGQGEQFFGPGTRLTVL.

The rearrangement links TRBV27 to TRBJ2-2, with 7 bases matching TRBD1. This CDR3 region has 16 residues. Unmatched junction bases numbered 7, after V lost 3 bases and J lost 3 bases. Germline values: CDR1 MNHEY, CDR2 SMNVEV (reference sequence). DNA for the CDR3: TGTGCCAGCAGTTTCAGTACAGGGGTTGACACCGGGGAGCTGTTTTTT. Its protein product is CASSFSTGVDTGELFF.

This sequence joins TRBV28 and TRBJ1-5, with 8 nucleotides matching TRBD1. The length of the CDR3 is 17 residues. Germline CDR1 and CDR2: MDHEN and SYDVKM. V was clipped by 2 bases and J by 6 bases; unmatched bases: 12. The CDR3 loop is CASSLGVQGVFAQPQHF. The CDR3 DNA follows: TGTGCCAGCAGTTTAGGAGTACAGGGGGTTTTTGCTCAGCCCCAGCATTTT.

This clone was seen a single time. Additional DNA sequences in this sample encode the identical CDR3. CDR3 DNA sequence: TGTGCCAGCAGTTACTCAGCGGGAGGCTCCTACAATGAGCAGTTCTTC. Protein sequence: CASSYSAGGSYNEQFF. The gene calls are TRBV6-5 and TRBJ2-1, with TRBD2 matching 9 bases. CDR3 length: 16 amino acids. Trimming at V came to 0 bases and at J to 0 bases, leaving 0 bases not matched to a gene. Germline assignment: CDR1 MNHEY and CDR2 SVGAGI.

This chain joins TRBV5-1 and TRBJ1-2; 8 nucleotides agree with TRBD1. The CDR3 has 12 residues. From germline, CDR1 is SGHRS and CDR2 YFSETQ. The junction had 3 bases not matched to a gene; V was cut back by 4 bases and J by 7 bases. The CDR3 coding sequence is TGCGCCAGCAGCCTGGACAGGGCTGGCTACACCTTC. Amino acid sequence: CASSLDRAGYTF. The full variable domain, its missing parts supplied by reference TRBV5-1 and TRBJ1-2, is KAGVTQTPRYLIKTRGQQVTLSCSPISGHRSVSWYQQTPGQGLQFLFEYFSETQRNKGNFPGRFSGRQFSNSRSEMNVSTLELGDSALYLCASSLDRAGYTFGSGTRLTVV.

J is TRBJ2-5 and V is TRBV5-6; D remains ambiguous. The CDR3 runs 15 residues. The germline V and J ends were trimmed by 4 bases and 0 bases, with 13 bases remaining between them. The V gene's germline CDR1 is SGHDT and CDR2 YYEEEE. The CDR3 DNA is TGTGCCAGCAGCCCTACACCCACAGACCAAGAGACCCAGTACTTC. Its protein product is CASSPTPTDQETQYF.

The chain has TRBV19 and TRBJ1-5; D remains unclear. With 5 bases removed from V and 2 bases from J, the gap between germline ends came to 7 bases. Germline V CDR1 and CDR2: LNHDA, SQIVND (reference sequence). The CDR3 is 13 residues long. CDR3 amino acids: CASSWLGNQPQHF. CDR3 sequence (DNA): TGTGCCAGTAGTTGGCTGGGCAATCAGCCCCAGCATTTT. Looking up the rest from reference TRBV19 and TRBJ1-5 gives the full variable domain: DGGITQSPKYLFRKEGQNVTLSCEQNLNHDAMYWYRQDPGQGLRLIYYSQIVNDFQKGDIAEGYSVSREKKESFPLTVTSAQKNPTAFYLCASSWLGNQPQHFGDGTRLSIL.

The chain employs TRBV28 and TRBJ2-2; no definite D call. The CDR3 is 14 amino acids. From germline, CDR1 is MDHEN and CDR2 SYDVKM. The V and J ends lost 0 bases and 9 bases respectively, with 11 bases between them. The CDR3 DNA sequence: TGTGCCAGCAGTTTATGGACAACCGACCGGGAGCTGTTTTTT. Protein sequence: CASSLWTTDRELFF.

The rearrangement joins TRBV5-4 to TRBJ2-7; TRBD2 matches 8 bases. Germline lookup yields CDR1 SGHNT and CDR2 YYREEE (reference sequence). V shed 2 bases, J shed 2 bases, and the junction held 3 bases outside the gene matches. The CDR3 runs to 14 residues. In nucleotides, the CDR3 is TGTGCCAGCAGCTTACAGCGGGAGACCTACGAGCAGTACTTC. Its protein is CASSLQRETYEQYF.

The rearrangement uses TRBV18 and TRBJ2-1; D ambiguous. Germline V gene lookup returns CDR1 KGHSH and CDR2 LQKENI. Trimming pared 1 base from V and 12 bases from J, leaving 10 bases between. The CDR3 contains 12 residues. CDR3 DNA sequence: TGTGCCAGCTCACCACAAGATAGTACGCAGTTCTTC. Amino acids: CASSPQDSTQFF.

This chain connects TRBV7-2 to TRBJ2-5; D gene unclear. Trimming took off 1 base at V and 2 bases at J, with 8 bases between the two ends. The V gene's germline CDR1 is SGHTA and CDR2 FQGNSA. The CDR3 loop spans 14 amino acids. The CDR3 DNA is TGTGCCAGCAGCTTAGTTTGGGGACAAGAGACCCAGTACTTC. Its protein product is CASSLVWGQETQYF. The full variable domain, its missing parts supplied by reference TRBV7-2 and TRBJ2-5, is GAGVSQSPSNKVTEKGKDVELRCDPISGHTALYWYRQSLGQGLEFLIYFQGNSAPDKSGLPSDRFSAERTGGSVSTLTIQRTQQEDSAVYLCASSLVWGQETQYFGPGTRLLVL.

In DNA, the CDR3 is TGTGCCAGCAGTGACGAGGGGTATGGCTACACCTTC. Translation: CASSDEGYGYTF. The chain employs TRBV2 and TRBJ1-2; weak D call: TRBD1 (5 bases). Trimming shortened V by 3 bases and J by 5 bases, and 7 bases separated the two germline ends. Germline V CDR1 and CDR2: SNHLY, FYNNEI. CDR3 size: 12 residues.

V gene TRBV28 combines with J gene TRBJ1-5, with 8 bases identical to TRBD1. V dropped 8 bases and J dropped 5; count of bases not matched to a gene: 11. CDR3 length: 15 amino acids. Germline V gene data show CDR1 as MDHEN and CDR2 as SYDVKM. CDR3 in amino acids: CASQSSGTGDQPQHF. CDR3 bases: TGTGCCAGCCAATCTTCCGGGACAGGAGATCAGCCCCAGCATTTT.

As to this clone: Other DNA sequences in this sample translate to the same CDR3. The rearrangement links TRBV28 to TRBJ2-1; D remains ambiguous. V was pared by 6 bases and J by 7 bases, with 4 bases between. From germline, CDR1 is MDHEN and CDR2 SYDVKM. The CDR3 has 10 residues. The CDR3 nucleotides are TGTGCCAGCAGCAGAAATGAGCAGTTCTTC. It codes for CASSRNEQFF.

This sequence joins TRBV5-1 and TRBJ1-1; no clear D. This CDR3 spans 13 amino acids. The V and J ends lost 3 bases and 4 bases respectively, with 10 bases between them. CDR1 and CDR2 from the germline V gene are SGHRS and YFSETQ. The CDR3 spells CASSSKVGTEAFF. Here the CDR3 DNA reads TGCGCCAGCAGCTCCAAGGTTGGCACTGAAGCTTTCTTT.